This T cell receptor (beta chain) was identified during a study of blood T cell repertoires in COVID-19 (dated by TCRdb to about 2020). Regarding the study in general: Collaborator samples came from the United States, Italy and Spain and covered acute and convalescent phases of COVID-19. The material from the prospective study consisted of cDNA or gDNA derived from T cells, B-cell-depleted T cells, or PBMCs. Subjects who had been exposed to COVID-19, were actively infected with it, or had recovered from it provided the deeply sampled blood TCRbeta repertoires that made up the dataset. The repertoires were made available in a free public database intended to serve as a resource for research on the immune response to SARS-CoV-2. The samples were drawn from the first 160 participants of the ongoing ImmuneRACE study and from some 1,300 subjects provided by 6 global collaborators. A de-identified subject ID, COVID-19 status, age in years and sex were almost always included in the sample metadata. Where HLA class I and class II types were available, the types were taken from metadata supplied by the sample provider, not from assay-based typing. Results and caveats for the whole study, not just this receptor: Clinical and demographic metadata were provided uncurated, with the amount varying by source and participant.

Notes on this clone: The antigen this receptor binds is unknown. It has no much larger one-base neighbor in the sample; base qualities were not kept.

The germline V and J ends show losses of 7 bases and 2 bases respectively, and no gene match explains 9 bases of the junction. For CDR1 and CDR2, the germline V gene lists SQVTM and ANQGSEA. Reading from cysteine to phenylalanine, the CDR3 counts 14 amino acids. Only the CDR3 part of the read is kept: 42 bases, read in frame from the first base. TCRbeta CDR3 regions were amplified from genomic DNA by means of the immunoSEQ Assay, a bias-controlled multiplex PCR. On the study's bioinformatics: The number of nucleated cells in each sample was estimated from the amplification of reference gene primers within the assay. Sequence reads were collapsed and filtered to measure the absolute abundance of every unique TCRbeta CDR3 rearrangement. For each sample, productive Simpson clonality was calculated as the square root of Simpson's diversity index across productive rearrangements. Here the immuneACCESS table is served through TCRdb, limited to in-frame sequences with V and J called. Missing clones are a known gap in these copies; in checked studies unresolved V genes cover under half, and the rest lacks a known reason. V and J calls plus clone size are reproduced from that table; the DNA served to infer D and trimming. Across this sample there are about 410,000 clones, with roughly 88% seen only once. The ten most abundant clones make up roughly 1.4% of the sample.

Whole blood was collected in K2EDTA tubes by collaborating institutions according to the institutions' own protocols. For TCRbeta analysis, collaborators shipped samples as frozen whole blood, isolated PBMCs, or DNA extracted from either of those sample types. Material: peripheral blood. The chain employs TRBV29-1 and TRBJ2-3; 7 junctional bases match TRBD2. The receptor comes from a woman in her 30s with active or convalescent COVID-19. The CDR3 is CSAQAGLLTDTQYF. In nucleotide form, the sequence is TGCAGCGCCCAAGCGGGACTACTCACAGATACGCAGTATTTT.